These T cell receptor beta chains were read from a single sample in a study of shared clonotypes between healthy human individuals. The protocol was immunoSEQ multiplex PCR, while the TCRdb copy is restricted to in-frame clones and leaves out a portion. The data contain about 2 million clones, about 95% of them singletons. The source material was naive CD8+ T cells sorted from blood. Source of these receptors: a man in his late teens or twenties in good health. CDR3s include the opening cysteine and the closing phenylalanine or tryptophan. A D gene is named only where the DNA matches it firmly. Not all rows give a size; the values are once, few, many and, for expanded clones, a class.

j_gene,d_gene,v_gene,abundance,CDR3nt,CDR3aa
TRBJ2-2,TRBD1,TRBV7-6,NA,TGTGCCAGCAGCTTAGGTCCCGGGACAGGGATCACCGGGGAGCTGTTTTTT,CASSLGPGTGITGELFF
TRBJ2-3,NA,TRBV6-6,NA,TGTGCCATCAGCAAACTACAAGGGCCCACAGATACGCAGTATTTT,CAISKLQGPTDTQYF
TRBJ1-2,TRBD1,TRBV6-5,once,TGTGCCAGCAGTCCTGGACAGGGGCGAAGCTACACCTTC,CASSPGQGRSYTF
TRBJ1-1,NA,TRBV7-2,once,TGTGCCAGCAGCTGGCGGTGGGGAACTGAAGCTTTCTTT,CASSWRWGTEAFF
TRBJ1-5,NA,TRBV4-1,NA,TGCGCCAGCAGACTGGAACAGGGTAGCAATCAGCCCCAGCATTTT,CASRLEQGSNQPQHF
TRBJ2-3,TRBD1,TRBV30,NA,TGTGCCTGGACGGGACAGACAGATACGCAGTATTTT,CAWTGQTDTQYF
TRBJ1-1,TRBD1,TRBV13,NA,TGTGCCAGCAGCCCAGTGGGGGACAGGGGGATTGAAGCTTTCTTT,CASSPVGDRGIEAFF
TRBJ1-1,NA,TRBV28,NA,TGTGCCAGCAGTTTTGTCAAGAACACTGAAGCTTTCTTT,CASSFVKNTEAFF
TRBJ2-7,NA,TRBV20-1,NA,TGCAGTGCTCCTGTCTACTACGAGCAGTACTTC,CSAPVYYEQYF
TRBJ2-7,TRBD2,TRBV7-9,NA,TGTGCCAGCTTGCGACTAGCGGGAGGTGTAGACGAGCAGTACTTC,CASLRLAGGVDEQYF
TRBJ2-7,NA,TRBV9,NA,TGTGCCAGCAGCGTAGCAACGGGAGCCTACGAGCAGTACTTC,CASSVATGAYEQYF
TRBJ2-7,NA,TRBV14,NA,TGTGCCAGCAGCCCCTGGGACTTATCCTACGAGCAGTACTTC,CASSPWDLSYEQYF
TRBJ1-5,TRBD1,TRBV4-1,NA,TGCGCCAGCAGCCATGAGGGGGCAGGTCAGCCCCAGCATTTT,CASSHEGAGQPQHF
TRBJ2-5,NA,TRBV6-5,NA,TGTGCCAGCAGTATGACAGGCGGGATCCAAGAGACCCAGTACTTC,CASSMTGGIQETQYF
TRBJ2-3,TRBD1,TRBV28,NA,TGTGCCAGCAGTTTTAACGCGGGACAGGGGGCCGATGATACGCAGTATTTT,CASSFNAGQGADDTQYF
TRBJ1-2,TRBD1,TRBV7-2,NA,TGTGCCAGCAGCCAGTCATCCGGGACAGGGATTGGCTACACCTTC,CASSQSSGTGIGYTF
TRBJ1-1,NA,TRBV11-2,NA,TGTGCCAGCAGCTTAGGCAGTGGGACTGAAGCTTTCTTT,CASSLGSGTEAFF
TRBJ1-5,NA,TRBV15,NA,TGTGCCTATGCGTGGGGGTACAATCAGCCCCAGCATTTT,CAYAWGYNQPQHF
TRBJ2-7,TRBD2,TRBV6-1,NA,TGTGCCAGCAGTGGGGGGGGTTCTGATTACGAGCAGTACTTC,CASSGGGSDYEQYF
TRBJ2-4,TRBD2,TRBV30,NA,TGTGCCTGGAGCCACGCCGGTGGGGCGGGAGCCGGAAACATTAAGTACTTC,CAWSHAGGAGAGNIKYF
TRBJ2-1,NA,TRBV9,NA,TGTGCCAGCAGCGCCGACGGAAGCTCCTACAATGAGCAGTTCTTC,CASSADGSSYNEQFF
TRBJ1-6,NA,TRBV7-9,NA,TGTGCCAGCAGCTTAGGGCAGGGGCTTAATTCACCCCTCCACTTT,CASSLGQGLNSPLHF
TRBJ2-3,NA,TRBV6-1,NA,TGTGCCAGCAGTGAAGCACCAGGGGAGGATACGCAGTATTTT,CASSEAPGEDTQYF
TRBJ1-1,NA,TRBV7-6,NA,TGTGCCAGCAGCTTAGGAATGGGCCTTGAAGCTTTCTTT,CASSLGMGLEAFF
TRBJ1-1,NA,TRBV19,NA,TGTGCCAGTACCTCCCGGGCTACGAACACTGAAGCTTTCTTT,CASTSRATNTEAFF
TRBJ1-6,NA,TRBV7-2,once,TGTGCCAGCAGCTTAGTAGGGGGGGGTAATTCACCCCTCCACTTT,CASSLVGGGNSPLHF
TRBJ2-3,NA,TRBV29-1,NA,TGCAGCGTTGAATACGCGGCGAGGGTTGCAGATACGCAGTATTTT,CSVEYAARVADTQYF
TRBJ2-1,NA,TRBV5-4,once,TGTGCCAGCAGCCTTCCTAGGGAACACAATGAGCAGTTCTTC,CASSLPREHNEQFF
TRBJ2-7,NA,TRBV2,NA,TGTGCCAGCTGTAGCGGATTCTCCTACGAGCAGTACTTC,CASCSGFSYEQYF
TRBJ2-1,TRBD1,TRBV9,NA,TGTGCCAGCAGCGAGACAGGGTCCTCCTACAATGAGCAGTTCTTC,CASSETGSSYNEQFF
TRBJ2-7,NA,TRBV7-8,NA,TGTGCCAGCAGCCCCGGGACCGTGGCCTACGAGCAGTACTTC,CASSPGTVAYEQYF
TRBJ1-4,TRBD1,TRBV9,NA,TGTGCCAGCAGCGCCGGACGGGACAGCTCTAATGAAAAACTGTTTTTT,CASSAGRDSSNEKLFF
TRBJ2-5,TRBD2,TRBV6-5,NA,TGTGCCAGCAGTCCCTACCTCGCGGGAGGGGAGACCCAGTACTTC,CASSPYLAGGETQYF
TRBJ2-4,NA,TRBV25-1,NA,TGTGCCAGCAGTGACCCTTTCGAAAACATTCAGTACTTC,CASSDPFENIQYF
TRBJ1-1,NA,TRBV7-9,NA,TGTGCCAGCAGCCCCCGGACAGTTTGGGCTTTCTTT,CASSPRTVWAFF
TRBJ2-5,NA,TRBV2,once,TGTGCCAGCAGTGACTCTGGAGCAGGGACCCAGTACTTC,CASSDSGAGTQYF
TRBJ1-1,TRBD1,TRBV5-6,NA,TGTGCCAGCACCTATGGGACAGGGGGGGGCACTGAAGCTTTCTTT,CASTYGTGGGTEAFF
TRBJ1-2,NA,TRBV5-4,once,TGTGCCAGCAGCTTGGTCCAGGACTATGGCTACACCTTC,CASSLVQDYGYTF
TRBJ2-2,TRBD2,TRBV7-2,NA,TGTGCCAGCAGCTCCCAACTAGCGTGGTTTGCCGGGGAGCTGTTTTTT,CASSSQLAWFAGELFF
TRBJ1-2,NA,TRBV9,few,TGTGCCACATCGGGCACTAGCTATGGCTACACCTTC,CATSGTSYGYTF
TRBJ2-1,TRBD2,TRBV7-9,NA,TGTGCCAGCAGCTCGGGACTAGCGGGGGGCGGTGAGCAGTTCTTC,CASSSGLAGGGEQFF
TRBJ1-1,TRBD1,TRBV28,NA,TGTGCCAGCAGTTCCGACAGGGAAATGTTAGCGAACACTGAAGCTTTCTTT,CASSSDREMLANTEAFF
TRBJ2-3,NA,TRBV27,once,TGTGCCAGCAGTTTACTAGAGGGGGGGGCCACAGATACGCAGTATTTT,CASSLLEGGATDTQYF
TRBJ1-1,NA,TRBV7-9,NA,TGTGCCAGCAGCCTATCTGAGTGGGGGAACACTGAAGCTTTCTTT,CASSLSEWGNTEAFF
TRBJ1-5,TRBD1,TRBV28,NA,TGTGCCAGCAGCCCCAACTCCGGGACAGGAGTTTATAGCAACCAGCCCCAGCATTTT,CASSPNSGTGVYSNQPQHF
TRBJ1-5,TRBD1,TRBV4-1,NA,TGCGCCAGCAGCCACGATACAGGGGGCGGTCAGCCCCAGCATTTT,CASSHDTGGGQPQHF
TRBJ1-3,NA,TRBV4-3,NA,TGCGCCAGCAGCCAAGACGTAAGCCTCGTCGGGGACACCATATATTTT,CASSQDVSLVGDTIYF
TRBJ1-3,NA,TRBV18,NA,TGTGCCAGCTCACCAAATCCACAGGCCCTTAGTGGAAACACCATATATTTT,CASSPNPQALSGNTIYF
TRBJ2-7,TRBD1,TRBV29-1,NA,TGCAGCGTTGAGATCCGGGACAGAGCCTACGAGCAGTACTTC,CSVEIRDRAYEQYF
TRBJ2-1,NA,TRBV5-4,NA,TGTGCCAGCAGCTTGGGCTACAAAGCAGGTTACAATGAGCAGTTCTTC,CASSLGYKAGYNEQFF
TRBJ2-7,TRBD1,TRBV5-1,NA,TGCGCCAGCGGCACGGGACAGGGAGATCGCTACGAGCAGTACTTC,CASGTGQGDRYEQYF
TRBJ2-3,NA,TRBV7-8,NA,TGTGCCAGCAGCCCCCCAAGCGGTGGTCCAGATACGCAGTATTTT,CASSPPSGGPDTQYF
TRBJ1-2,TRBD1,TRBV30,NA,TGTGCCTGGACGACCGGGACAGGGGTAGGCTACACCTTC,CAWTTGTGVGYTF
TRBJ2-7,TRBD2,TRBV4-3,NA,TGCGCCAGCAGCCAGGGGAGGGTTAGCTCCTACGAGCAGTACTTC,CASSQGRVSSYEQYF